These T cell receptor beta chains were read from a single sample in a study of blood T cell repertoires in COVID-19. The data were produced by immunoSEQ multiplex PCR, yet TCRdb's version contains in-frame clones alone and is incomplete. Among more than 60,000 clones listed, 65% to 85% were seen once. The sequenced material came from peripheral blood. Receptor source: a man aged 55 to 70 with active or convalescent COVID-19. The CDR3 runs from the conserved cysteine through the conserved F or W. A D gene is named only where the DNA matches it firmly. Rows give clone size only sometimes, using once, few, many, or a class for an expanded clone.

j_gene: TRBJ2-7; abundance: .; v_gene: TRBV3-1/TRBV3-2; d_gene: .; CDR3aa: CASSQDPRQSYEQYF; CDR3nt: TGTGCCAGCAGCCAAGATCCGAGACAGTCCTACGAGCAGTACTTC
j_gene: TRBJ1-3; abundance: .; v_gene: TRBV18; d_gene: TRBD1; CDR3aa: CASSPTDRASGNTIYF; CDR3nt: TGTGCCAGCTCACCCACGGACAGGGCCTCTGGAAACACCATATATTTT
j_gene: TRBJ2-2; abundance: .; v_gene: TRBV11-2; d_gene: TRBD2; CDR3aa: CASSFDSGGPNTGELFF; CDR3nt: TGTGCCAGCAGCTTTGATAGCGGGGGCCCGAACACCGGGGAGCTGTTTTTT
j_gene: TRBJ2-5; abundance: .; v_gene: TRBV6-6; d_gene: TRBD2; CDR3aa: CASSTSSGGSQETQYF; CDR3nt: TGTGCCAGCAGTACCTCTAGCGGGGGCTCCCAAGAGACCCAGTACTTC
j_gene: TRBJ1-5; abundance: .; v_gene: TRBV6-5; d_gene: .; CDR3aa: CASSYSSGSRGPQHF; CDR3nt: TGTGCCAGCAGTTACTCTTCAGGGTCCAGGGGGCCCCAGCATTTT
j_gene: TRBJ2-3; abundance: .; v_gene: TRBV2; d_gene: TRBD2; CDR3aa: CASTERGGIPDTQYF; CDR3nt: TGTGCCAGCACTGAGCGGGGGGGCATTCCAGATACGCAGTATTTT
j_gene: TRBJ2-1; abundance: .; v_gene: TRBV6-2/TRBV6-3; d_gene: TRBD2; CDR3aa: CASSYAAGGLINEQFF; CDR3nt: TGTGCCAGCAGTTACGCTGCGGGGGGGCTTATCAATGAGCAGTTCTTC
j_gene: TRBJ2-7; abundance: .; v_gene: TRBV13; d_gene: .; CDR3aa: CASSRAGTNSYEQYF; CDR3nt: TGTGCCAGCAGCCGAGCCGGGACAAACTCCTACGAGCAGTACTTC
j_gene: TRBJ1-5; abundance: .; v_gene: TRBV18; d_gene: .; CDR3aa: CASSPDWSLSNQPQHF; CDR3nt: TGTGCCAGCTCACCGGATTGGAGTCTTAGCAATCAGCCCCAGCATTTT
j_gene: TRBJ1-1; abundance: .; v_gene: TRBV7-2; d_gene: .; CDR3aa: CASSQAGGTEAFF; CDR3nt: TGTGCCAGCAGCCAGGCGGGGGGCACTGAAGCTTTCTTT
j_gene: TRBJ1-6; abundance: .; v_gene: TRBV18; d_gene: TRBD1; CDR3aa: CASSPGSGGYNSPLHF; CDR3nt: TGTGCCAGCTCACCGGGTTCAGGGGGCTATAATTCACCCCTCCACTTT
j_gene: TRBJ1-3; abundance: .; v_gene: TRBV4-3; d_gene: .; CDR3aa: CASSQDAGSSGNTIYF; CDR3nt: TGCGCCAGCAGCCAAGATGCGGGGAGCTCTGGAAACACCATATATTTT
j_gene: TRBJ2-7; abundance: .; v_gene: TRBV27; d_gene: .; CDR3aa: CASSSGDSSYEQYF; CDR3nt: TGTGCCAGCAGTTCAGGGGATTCCTCCTACGAGCAGTACTTC
j_gene: TRBJ2-1; abundance: .; v_gene: TRBV6-5; d_gene: .; CDR3aa: CASSYQASHEQFF; CDR3nt: TGTGCCAGCAGTTACCAGGCTAGCCATGAGCAGTTCTTC
j_gene: TRBJ2-5; abundance: .; v_gene: TRBV25-1; d_gene: .; CDR3aa: CASSDILAGQETQYF; CDR3nt: TGTGCCAGCAGTGATATACTGGCAGGGCAAGAGACCCAGTACTTC
j_gene: TRBJ1-5; abundance: once; v_gene: TRBV21-1; d_gene: .; CDR3aa: CASSKGLRVNQPQHF; CDR3nt: TGTGCCAGCAGCAAAGGACTCAGGGTAAATCAGCCCCAGCATTTT
j_gene: TRBJ1-5; abundance: .; v_gene: TRBV5-8; d_gene: .; CDR3aa: CASSLSSNQPQHF; CDR3nt: TGTGCCAGCAGCCTGTCGTCCAATCAGCCCCAGCATTTT
j_gene: TRBJ1-4; abundance: .; v_gene: TRBV7-9; d_gene: .; CDR3aa: CASSPPLSGFEKLFF; CDR3nt: TGTGCCAGCAGCCCACCCCTTTCAGGGTTTGAAAAACTGTTTTTT
j_gene: TRBJ1-2; abundance: .; v_gene: TRBV5-4; d_gene: .; CDR3aa: CASSLGTGGYGYTF; CDR3nt: TGTGCCAGCAGCTTGGGAACGGGGGGCTATGGCTACACCTTC
j_gene: TRBJ2-2; abundance: .; v_gene: TRBV7-9; d_gene: TRBD1; CDR3aa: CASSSLRGQTNTGELFF; CDR3nt: TGTGCCAGCAGCTCCCTCAGGGGGCAGACGAACACCGGGGAGCTGTTTTTT
j_gene: TRBJ1-1; abundance: .; v_gene: TRBV7-8; d_gene: TRBD1; CDR3aa: CASSPWTGATEAFF; CDR3nt: TGTGCCAGCAGCCCTTGGACAGGGGCCACTGAAGCTTTCTTT
j_gene: TRBJ1-1; abundance: .; v_gene: TRBV19; d_gene: .; CDR3aa: CASSIWGRATEAFF; CDR3nt: TGTGCCAGTAGTATCTGGGGGCGCGCCACTGAAGCTTTCTTT
j_gene: TRBJ2-1; abundance: .; v_gene: TRBV19; d_gene: TRBD2; CDR3aa: CASSNGGGAFSSYNEQFF; CDR3nt: TGTGCCAGTAGTAACGGCGGGGGGGCATTTAGCTCCTACAATGAGCAGTTCTTC
j_gene: TRBJ1-1; abundance: .; v_gene: TRBV10-3; d_gene: .; CDR3aa: CAISESVGTFF; CDR3nt: TGTGCCATCAGTGAGTCAGTCGGGACTTTCTTT
j_gene: TRBJ2-1; abundance: .; v_gene: TRBV6-2/TRBV6-3; d_gene: TRBD2; CDR3aa: CASSTPGTSGGQFF; CDR3nt: TGTGCCAGCAGTACCCCCGGGACTAGCGGGGGGCAGTTCTTC
j_gene: TRBJ2-1; abundance: .; v_gene: TRBV9; d_gene: .; CDR3aa: CASAGSSYNEQFF; CDR3nt: TGTGCCAGCGCGGGGAGCTCCTACAATGAGCAGTTCTTC
j_gene: TRBJ1-4; abundance: .; v_gene: TRBV3-1/TRBV3-2; d_gene: .; CDR3aa: CASSQATAANEKLFF; CDR3nt: TGTGCCAGCAGCCAGGCGACAGCCGCGAATGAAAAACTGTTTTTT
j_gene: TRBJ2-2; abundance: once; v_gene: TRBV7-3; d_gene: TRBD1; CDR3aa: CASSWRSRGQAGELFF; CDR3nt: TGTGCCAGCAGCTGGCGGTCCAGGGGGCAGGCCGGGGAGCTGTTTTTT
j_gene: TRBJ1-5; abundance: .; v_gene: TRBV7-2; d_gene: .; CDR3aa: CASSLDSYQPQHF; CDR3nt: TGTGCCAGCAGCTTGGACAGCTATCAGCCCCAGCATTTT
j_gene: TRBJ2-2; abundance: .; v_gene: TRBV18; d_gene: TRBD2; CDR3aa: CASSPLAGVTGELFF; CDR3nt: TGTGCCAGCTCCCCTCTAGCGGGCGTCACCGGGGAGCTGTTTTTT
j_gene: TRBJ1-6; abundance: many; v_gene: TRBV10-3; d_gene: .; CDR3aa: CAIGTWRGVNSPLHF; CDR3nt: TGTGCCATTGGGACTTGGCGAGGGGTTAATTCACCCCTCCACTTT